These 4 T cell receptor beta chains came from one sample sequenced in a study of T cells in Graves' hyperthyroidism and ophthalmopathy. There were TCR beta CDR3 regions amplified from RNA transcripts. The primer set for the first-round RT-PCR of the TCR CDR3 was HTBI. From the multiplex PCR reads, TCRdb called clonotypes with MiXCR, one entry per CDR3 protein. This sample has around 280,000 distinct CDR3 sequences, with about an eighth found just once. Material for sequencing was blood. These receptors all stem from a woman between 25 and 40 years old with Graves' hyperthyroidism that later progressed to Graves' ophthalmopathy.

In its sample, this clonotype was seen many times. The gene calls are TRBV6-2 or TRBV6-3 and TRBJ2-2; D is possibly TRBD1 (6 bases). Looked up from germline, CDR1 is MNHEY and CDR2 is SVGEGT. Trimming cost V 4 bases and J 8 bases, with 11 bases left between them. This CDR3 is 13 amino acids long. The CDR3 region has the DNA TGTGCCAGCAGTTTCCCAGGGGCTGGGGAGCTGTTTTTT. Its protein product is CASSFPGAGELFF.

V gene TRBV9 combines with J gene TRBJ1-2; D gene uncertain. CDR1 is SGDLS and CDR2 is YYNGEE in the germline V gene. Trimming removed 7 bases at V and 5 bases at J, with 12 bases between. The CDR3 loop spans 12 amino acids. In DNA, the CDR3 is TGTGCCAGCGCCCAGGACGGTTATGGCTACACCTTC. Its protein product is CASAQDGYGYTF.

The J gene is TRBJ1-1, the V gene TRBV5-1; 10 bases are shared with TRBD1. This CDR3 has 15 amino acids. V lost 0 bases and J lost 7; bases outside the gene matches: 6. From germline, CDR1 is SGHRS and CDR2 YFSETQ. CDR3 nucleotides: TGCGCCAGCAGCTTGGTCCCTGGGACAGGGGTTGAAGCTTTCTTT. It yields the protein CASSLVPGTGVEAFF.

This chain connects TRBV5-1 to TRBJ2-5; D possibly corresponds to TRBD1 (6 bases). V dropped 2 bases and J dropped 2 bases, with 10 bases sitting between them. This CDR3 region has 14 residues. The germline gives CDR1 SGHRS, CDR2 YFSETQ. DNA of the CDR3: TGCGCCAGCAGCTTTTCCGGACAGCAAGAGACCCAGTACTTC. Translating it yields CASSFSGQQETQYF.